This T cell receptor beta chain was found in a study of PD-1 blockade in classical Hodgkin lymphoma. About the study: A 3 mg/kg intravenous dose of nivolumab was received by patients every 2 weeks. Whole-study results and caveats: TCR diversity at baseline was reported to be reduced in newly diagnosed patients relative to healthy donors. The origin of the repertoire differences remains undefined, with disease activity or prior therapy as possible causes. Prior to therapy, complete responders displayed diversity much like that of newly diagnosed patients.

About this clone itself: Its antigen is still unknown.

Assay: immunoSEQ multiplex PCR; the TCRdb copy retains only in-frame clones and omits some. The table has tens of thousands of clones, about 77% seen once. Documented time point: cycle 4 day 1 (C4D1), after more than 5 weeks of nivolumab. Each patient relapsed following autologous stem cell transplantation, and prior brentuximab vedotin exposure differed. The germline V gene encodes CDR1 LGHNA and CDR2 YNFKEQ. Trimming shortened V by 0 bases and J by 4 bases, and 12 bases separated the two germline ends. This CDR3 has 15 residues. This TCR was sampled from a human donor with classical Hodgkin lymphoma. This sample comprised peripheral blood mononuclear cells (PBMCs), obtained before the fourth cycle of nivolumab. The V gene is TRBV4-2, the J gene TRBJ1-1; D gene ambiguous. The CDR3 DNA reads as TGTGCCAGCAGCCAAGATGCGGTAGGGAGCACTGAAGCTTTCTTT. This codes for CASSQDAVGSTEAFF.